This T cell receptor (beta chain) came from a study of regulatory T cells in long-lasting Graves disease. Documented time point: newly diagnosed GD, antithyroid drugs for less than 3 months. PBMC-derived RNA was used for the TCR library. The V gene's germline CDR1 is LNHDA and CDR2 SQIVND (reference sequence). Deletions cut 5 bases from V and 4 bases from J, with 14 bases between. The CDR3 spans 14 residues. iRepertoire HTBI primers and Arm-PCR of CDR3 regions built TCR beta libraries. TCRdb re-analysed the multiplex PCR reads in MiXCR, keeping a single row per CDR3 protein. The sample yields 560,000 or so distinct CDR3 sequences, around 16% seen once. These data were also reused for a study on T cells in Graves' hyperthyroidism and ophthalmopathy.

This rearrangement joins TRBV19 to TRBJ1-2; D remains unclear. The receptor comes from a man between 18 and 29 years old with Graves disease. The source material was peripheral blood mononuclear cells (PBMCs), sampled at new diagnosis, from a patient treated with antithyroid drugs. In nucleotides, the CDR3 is TGTGCCAGTAGTTTCTCCTCGGCCGGCTATGGCTACACCTTC. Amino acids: CASSFSSAGYGYTF.